This TCR beta chain was recovered during a study of glioma-infiltrating T cells after dendritic cell vaccination. Germline CDR1 WNHNN, CDR2 SYGVQD (reference sequence). The CDR3 sequence is 14 residues long. With 7 bases removed from V and 4 bases from J, the gap between germline ends came to 16 bases. Assay: immunoSEQ multiplex PCR; the TCRdb copy retains only in-frame clones and omits some. Here the sample spans roughly 96,000 clones, 75% to 85% being singletons. Here the sequenced sample was blood, taken before dendritic cell vaccination. This chain uses TRBV10-1 with TRBJ1-1; a weak D match, TRBD1 (6 bases). The TCR sequence derives from a human donor with glioblastoma. CDR3 residues: CASTTLDSTTEAFF. CDR3 DNA sequence: TGCGCCAGCACTACACTGGACAGTACCACTGAAGCTTTCTTT.